A selection of T cell receptor beta chains follows, all from one sample in a study of blood T cell repertoires in COVID-19. Repertoires were generated with immunoSEQ multiplex PCR, while TCRdb's copy carries only in-frame clones and drops some. The sample records hundreds of thousands of clones, over 70% being singletons. Sample: peripheral blood. These TCRs come from a woman between 45 and 65 years old with acute or convalescent COVID-19. Each CDR3 is given with its conserved first and last residue. A D gene is named only where the DNA matches it firmly. Rows may omit the clone size; those that give it use once, few, many or a size class.

.	TRBV5-5	TRBJ1-2	.	TGTGCCAGCAGCACCCAGGAGGGAGGAGACCCCTATGGCTACACCTTC	CASSTQEGGDPYGYTF
.	TRBV4-1	TRBJ1-2	.	TGCGCCAGCATCATACAGAAGGGGTCCTATGGCTACACCTTC	CASIIQKGSYGYTF
.	TRBV10-3	TRBJ2-3	TRBD2	TGTGCCATCAAAGAAGCGGGAGCAGATACGCAGTATTTT	CAIKEAGADTQYF
.	TRBV2	TRBJ2-7	TRBD1	TGTGCCAGCAGTGAAGCGAGGGACAGGAGGGGGTCCTACGAGCAGTACTTC	CASSEARDRRGSYEQYF
once	TRBV10-2	TRBJ1-5	.	TGCGCCAGTGACGTGGGGGCTCGCAATCAGCCCCAGCATTTT	CASDVGARNQPQHF
.	TRBV5-8	TRBJ1-4	.	TGTGCCAGCAGCTTGTCAGGGCTGAAACTGTTTTTT	CASSLSGLKLFF
.	TRBV27	TRBJ2-5	.	TGTGCCAGCAGTTCCAACCAAGAGACCCAGTACTTC	CASSSNQETQYF
.	TRBV28	TRBJ2-3	TRBD2	TGTGCCAGCAGACCCATTACTAGCGGGAGGACAGATACGCAGTATTTT	CASRPITSGRTDTQYF
.	TRBV5-1	TRBJ2-2	.	TGCGCCAGCAGCTTGGTTCAGGGGCTCTTAAACACCGGGGAGCTGTTTTTT	CASSLVQGLLNTGELFF
.	TRBV5-1	TRBJ1-1	.	TGCGCCAGCAGCCCACGCCTGGCGGACACTGAAGCTTTCTTT	CASSPRLADTEAFF
.	TRBV18	TRBJ2-3	TRBD2	TGTGCCAGCTCACCACCGGCGGGAGGGTACACAGATACGCAGTATTTT	CASSPPAGGYTDTQYF
.	TRBV29-1	TRBJ2-2	TRBD2	TGCAGCGTTAAAACCGGGACTAGCAGGGAGCTGTTTTTT	CSVKTGTSRELFF
.	TRBV6-6	TRBJ2-5	TRBD1	TGTGCCAGCAGTTACATCGGGACAGCACGGGAGACCCAGTACTTC	CASSYIGTARETQYF
.	TRBV14	TRBJ1-1	TRBD1	TGTGCCAGCAGCCGCTTACAGGGGGCGAACACTGAAGCTTTCTTT	CASSRLQGANTEAFF
few	TRBV5-1	TRBJ2-7	.	TGCGCCAGCAGCGCCCTCATGGGGCCACCTAAGGGATACGAGCAGTACTTC	CASSALMGPPKGYEQYF
few	TRBV5-1	TRBJ2-2	.	TGCGCCAGCAGTCCGAGGGGACACAACACCGGGGAGCTGTTTTTT	CASSPRGHNTGELFF
once	TRBV6-5	TRBJ2-7	.	TGTGCCAGCAGTTACGAGGGGGGGAGGTCCTACGAGCAGTACTTC	CASSYEGGRSYEQYF
.	TRBV4-1	TRBJ1-1	.	TGCGCCAGCAGCCAAGAGAAAAGGGCGCGGGTCACTGAAGCTTTCTTT	CASSQEKRARVTEAFF
few	TRBV5-6	TRBJ2-3	.	TGTGCCAGCAGCTTGGTTTCTAGCCCCGGTGCAGATACGCAGTATTTT	CASSLVSSPGADTQYF
.	TRBV18	TRBJ2-1	TRBD2	TGTGCCAGCTCACCCCTAGCGGGAACCCACAATGAGCAGTTCTTC	CASSPLAGTHNEQFF
.	TRBV9	TRBJ2-7	TRBD1	TGTGCCAGCAGCCCAACGGACAGGGGATGGTACGAGCAGTACTTC	CASSPTDRGWYEQYF
.	TRBV7-9	TRBJ2-3	TRBD1	TGTGCCAGCAGCTCGATGGGACAGGGGAGGACAGATACGCAGTATTTT	CASSSMGQGRTDTQYF
once	TRBV7-9	TRBJ2-7	.	TGTGCCAGCAGCCCTGACAGGATCTCCTACGAGCAGTACTTC	CASSPDRISYEQYF
.	TRBV21-1	TRBJ2-7	.	TGTGCCAGCAGCAGGAGAGGAGTCCACGAGCAGTACTTC	CASSRRGVHEQYF
.	TRBV19	TRBJ1-1	.	TGTGCCACCTCGATTCGGCCGTCCGGGACACGTGTTGAAGCTTTCTTT	CATSIRPSGTRVEAFF
.	TRBV12-5	TRBJ2-2	TRBD2	TGTGCTAGTGGTTCCGGGACTAGCGGGAGGGCCATCACCGGGGAGCTGTTTTTT	CASGSGTSGRAITGELFF